These T cell receptor beta chains were read from a single sample in a study of T cell changes during pregnancy in multiple sclerosis. Libraries were prepared by immunoSEQ multiplex PCR; TCRdb keeps only in-frame clonotypes and omits some of them. This table holds under 90,000 clones, about 90% found once. Source: peripheral blood, taken in the second trimester of pregnancy. The receptors were sampled from a female donor in good health, enrolled as a control in a pregnancy study. CDR3s include the opening cysteine and the closing phenylalanine or tryptophan. Fields, in order: V gene, J gene, D gene, clone size, CDR3 length, CDR3 protein, CDR3 DNA. A D gene is named only where the DNA matches it firmly. Not all rows give a size; the values are once, few, many and, for expanded clones, a class.

TRBV4-1	TRBJ2-5	TRBD1	.	15	CASSQAGQGQETQYF	TGCGCCAGCAGCCAGGCCGGACAGGGCCAAGAGACCCAGTACTTC
TRBV7-3	TRBJ2-2	TRBD1	.	14	CASSLDRDTGELFF	TGTGCCAGCAGCTTAGACAGGGACACCGGGGAGCTGTTTTTT
TRBV9	TRBJ2-1	.	.	17	CASSVDDAGGTYNEQFF	TGTGCCAGCAGCGTAGATGACGCCGGGGGAACCTACAATGAGCAGTTCTTC
TRBV27	TRBJ2-1	.	once	14	CASSLTPQNNEQFF	TGTGCCAGCAGTTTAACCCCCCAGAACAATGAGCAGTTCTTC
TRBV7-8	TRBJ2-7	TRBD2	.	15	CASSQRAGGIYEQYF	TGTGCCAGCAGTCAAAGGGCGGGGGGGATCTACGAGCAGTACTTC
TRBV4-1	TRBJ2-2	TRBD1	.	16	CASSLDRGILVGELFF	TGCGCCAGCAGCCTAGACAGGGGAATATTGGTCGGGGAGCTGTTTTTT
TRBV2	TRBJ2-3	.	once	15	CASSEMGGRRDTQYF	TGTGCCAGCAGTGAAATGGGGGGGCGCAGGGATACGCAGTATTTT
TRBV19	TRBJ2-1	.	.	16	CASSIAVGGTYNEQFF	TGTGCCAGTAGTATAGCCGTCGGAGGAACCTACAATGAGCAGTTCTTC
TRBV5-1	TRBJ1-4	TRBD1	.	16	CASSLFQGAGNEKLFF	TGCGCCAGCAGCTTGTTCCAGGGGGCTGGAAATGAAAAACTGTTTTTT
TRBV29-1	TRBJ2-7	TRBD1	.	13	CSVGGTGRYEQYF	TGCAGCGTGGGGGGGACAGGGCGGTACGAGCAGTACTTC
TRBV7-9	TRBJ1-1	TRBD1	.	16	CASSLWRGHTNTEAFF	TGTGCCAGCAGCCTCTGGAGGGGGCACACCAACACTGAAGCTTTCTTT